This T cell receptor (beta chain) stems from a study of blood T cells in healthy people across ages. Through a sample-barcoded 5' primer and a J-beta primer mix, a second PCR was run for roughly 6 to 11 cycles. Using its own MiXCR run on the 5' RACE reads, TCRdb lists one record per CDR3 protein. The sample carries hundreds of thousands of distinct CDR3 sequences, about three fifths recorded once. The CDR3 is 12 residues long. CDR1 DFQATT and CDR2 SNEGSKA come from the germline V gene (reference sequence). V lost 4 bases and J 3 bases, leaving 9 bases between the germline ends. The sequencing sample was made of blood. J is TRBJ1-1 and V is TRBV20-1; weak D call: TRBD1 (5 bases). The source is a man aged 30 to 45 in good health. The CDR3 bases are TGCAGTGCTAACAGGAGGGACACTGAAGCTTTCTTT. It specifies CSANRRDTEAFF.